The sequence of this T cell receptor beta chain was determined in a study of T cells in Graves' hyperthyroidism and ophthalmopathy. It was uncontrolled infection, other autoimmune disease, pregnancy or lactation that excluded patients. On the basis of clinical symptoms, serum thyroxine and TRAb, thyroid ultrasound and orbital computed tomography, diagnoses were made. The PBMCs had their origin in 10 ml of fresh peripheral blood. RNA transcripts gave rise to amplified TCR beta CDR3 regions. HTBI primers were the set used in a first-round RT-PCR of the TCR CDR3. TCRdb reprocessed the multiplex PCR reads via MiXCR and lists one record per CDR3 protein. The sample contains 300,000 to 450,000 distinct CDR3 sequences, approximately 25% of which appear only once. In the case of this clonotype: Its matching antigen is unknown.

Study-wide points: A 13 V-J signature model discriminated ophthalmopathy versus stable hyperthyroidism.

The CDR3 contains 15 residues. V shed 6 bases and J 2 bases; nucleotides not matched to a gene: 5. The germline CDR1 and CDR2 sequences are MNHNS and SASEGT. The TCR was taken from a man aged 45-65 years with Graves' hyperthyroidism. The rearrangement uses TRBV6-1 and TRBJ1-4; 8 bases match TRBD1. Source material: blood. This chain's CDR3 is CASSARQGTNEKLFF. The CDR3 DNA reads as TGTGCCAGCAGCGCAAGACAGGGGACTAATGAAAAACTGTTTTTT.